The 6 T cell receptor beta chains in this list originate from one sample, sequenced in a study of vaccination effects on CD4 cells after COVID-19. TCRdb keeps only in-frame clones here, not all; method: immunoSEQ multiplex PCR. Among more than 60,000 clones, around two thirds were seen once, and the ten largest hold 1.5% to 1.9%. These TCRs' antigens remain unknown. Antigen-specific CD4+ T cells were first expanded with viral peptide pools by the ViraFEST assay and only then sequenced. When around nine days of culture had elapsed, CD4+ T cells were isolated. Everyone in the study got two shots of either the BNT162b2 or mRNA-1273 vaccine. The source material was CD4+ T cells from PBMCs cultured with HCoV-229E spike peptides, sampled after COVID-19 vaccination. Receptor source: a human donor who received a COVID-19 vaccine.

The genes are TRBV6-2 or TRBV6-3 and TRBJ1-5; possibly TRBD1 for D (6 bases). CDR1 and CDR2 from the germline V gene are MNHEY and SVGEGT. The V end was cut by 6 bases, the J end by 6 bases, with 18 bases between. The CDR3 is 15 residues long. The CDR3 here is CASSPRGQGLQPQHF. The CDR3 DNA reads TGTGCCAGCAGCCCCAGAGGCCAGGGGCTTCAGCCCCAGCATTTT.

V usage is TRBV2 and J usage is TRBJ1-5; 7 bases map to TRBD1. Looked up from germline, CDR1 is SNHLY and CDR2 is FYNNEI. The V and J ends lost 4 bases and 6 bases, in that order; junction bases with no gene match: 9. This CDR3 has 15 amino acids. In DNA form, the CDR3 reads TGTGCCAGCAGTGTGGAAGGGGGCCAAGTTCAGCCCCAGCATTTT. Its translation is CASSVEGGQVQPQHF.

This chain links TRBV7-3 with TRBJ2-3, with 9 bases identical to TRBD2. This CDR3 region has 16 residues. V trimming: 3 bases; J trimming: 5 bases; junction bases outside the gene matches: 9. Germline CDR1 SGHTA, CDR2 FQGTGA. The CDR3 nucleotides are TGTGCCAGCAGCTTTGGGGCGGGGGGGCCTGTAGATACGCAGTATTTT. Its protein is CASSFGAGGPVDTQYF.

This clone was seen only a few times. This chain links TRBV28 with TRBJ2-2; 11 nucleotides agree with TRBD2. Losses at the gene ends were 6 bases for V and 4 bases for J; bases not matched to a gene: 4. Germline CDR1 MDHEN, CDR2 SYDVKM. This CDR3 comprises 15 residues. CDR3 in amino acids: CASRTSGDFTGELFF. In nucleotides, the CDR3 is TGTGCCAGCAGGACTAGCGGGGACTTCACCGGGGAGCTGTTTTTT.

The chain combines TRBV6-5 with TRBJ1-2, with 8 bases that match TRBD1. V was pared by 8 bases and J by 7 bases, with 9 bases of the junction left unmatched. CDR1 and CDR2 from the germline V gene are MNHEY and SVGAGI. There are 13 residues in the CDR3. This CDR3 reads CASSGTGTGGYTF. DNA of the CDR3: TGTGCCAGCTCCGGGACAGGAACGGGTGGCTACACCTTC.

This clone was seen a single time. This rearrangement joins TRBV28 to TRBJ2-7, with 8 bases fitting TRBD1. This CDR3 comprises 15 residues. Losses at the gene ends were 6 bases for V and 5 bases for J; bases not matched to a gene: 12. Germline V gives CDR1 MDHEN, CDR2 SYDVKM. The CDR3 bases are TGTGCCAGCAGCACCCCTGGACAGGGAAGGGACGAGCAGTACGTC. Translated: CASSTPGQGRDEQYV.